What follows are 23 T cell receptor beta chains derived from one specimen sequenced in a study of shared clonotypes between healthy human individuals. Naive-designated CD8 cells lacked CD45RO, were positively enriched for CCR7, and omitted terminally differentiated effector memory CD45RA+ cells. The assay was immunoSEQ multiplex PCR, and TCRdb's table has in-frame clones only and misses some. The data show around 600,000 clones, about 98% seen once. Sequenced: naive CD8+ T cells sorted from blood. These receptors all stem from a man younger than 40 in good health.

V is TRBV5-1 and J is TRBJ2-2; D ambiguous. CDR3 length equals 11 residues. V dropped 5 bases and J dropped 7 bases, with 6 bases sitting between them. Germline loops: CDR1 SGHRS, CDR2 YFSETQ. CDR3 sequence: CASSYGGELFF. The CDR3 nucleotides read TGCGCCAGCAGTTACGGCGGGGAGCTGTTTTTT.

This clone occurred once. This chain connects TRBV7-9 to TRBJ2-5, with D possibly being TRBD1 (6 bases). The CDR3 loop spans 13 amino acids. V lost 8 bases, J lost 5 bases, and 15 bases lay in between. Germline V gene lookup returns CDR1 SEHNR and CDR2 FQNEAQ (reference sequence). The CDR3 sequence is CASGDIYSETQYF. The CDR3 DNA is TGTGCCAGCGGGGACATTTACTCGGAGACCCAGTACTTC.

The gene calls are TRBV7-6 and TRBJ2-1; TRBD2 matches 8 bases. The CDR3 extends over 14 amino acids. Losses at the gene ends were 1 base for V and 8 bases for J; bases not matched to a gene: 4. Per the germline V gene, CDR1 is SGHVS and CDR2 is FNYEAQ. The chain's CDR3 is CASSLGGTSHEQFF. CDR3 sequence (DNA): TGTGCCAGCAGCTTAGGGGGGACTAGTCATGAGCAGTTCTTC.

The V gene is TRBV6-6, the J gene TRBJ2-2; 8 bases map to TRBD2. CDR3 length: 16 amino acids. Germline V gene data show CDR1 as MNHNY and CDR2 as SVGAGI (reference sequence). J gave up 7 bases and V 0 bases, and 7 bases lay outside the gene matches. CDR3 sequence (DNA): TGTGCCAGCAGTTACTCGAGCGGGGGCTTTAGCGGGGAGCTGTTTTTT. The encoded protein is CASSYSSGGFSGELFF.

This CDR3 is CASKGASSYNEQFF. The CDR3 DNA is TGTGCCAGCAAAGGAGCTTCCTCCTACAATGAGCAGTTCTTC. V is TRBV2 and J is TRBJ2-1; D remains unclear. V lost 7 bases to trimming and J lost 0 bases, with 10 bases between them. Germline V gene data show CDR1 as SNHLY and CDR2 as FYNNEI. The length of the CDR3 is 14 residues.

As DNA, the CDR3 is TGTGCCAGCAGCTTAGTTGTTAGGTCGGATGAGCAGTTCTTC. Translation: CASSLVVRSDEQFF. The chain uses TRBV7-9 and TRBJ2-1, with D uncertain. V lost 1 base and J 8 bases, leaving 12 bases between the germline ends. The length of the CDR3 is 14 residues. Germline V gene lookup returns CDR1 SEHNR and CDR2 FQNEAQ (reference sequence).

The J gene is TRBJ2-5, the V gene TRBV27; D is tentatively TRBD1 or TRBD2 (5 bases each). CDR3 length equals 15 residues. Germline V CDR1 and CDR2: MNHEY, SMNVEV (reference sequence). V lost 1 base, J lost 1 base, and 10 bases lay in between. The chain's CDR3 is CASSLFEGSQETQYF. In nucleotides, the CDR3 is TGTGCCAGCAGTTTATTTGAGGGGTCCCAAGAGACCCAGTACTTC.

The CDR3 bases are TGCGCCAGCAGCGGGAACAATGAGCAGTTCTTC. Translated, it gives CASSGNNEQFF. The V call is TRBV4-1, the J call TRBJ2-1; D is undetermined. V was trimmed by 5 bases and J by 5 bases, leaving 4 bases between them. Germline assignment: CDR1 MGHRA and CDR2 YSYEKL. This CDR3 region has 11 residues.

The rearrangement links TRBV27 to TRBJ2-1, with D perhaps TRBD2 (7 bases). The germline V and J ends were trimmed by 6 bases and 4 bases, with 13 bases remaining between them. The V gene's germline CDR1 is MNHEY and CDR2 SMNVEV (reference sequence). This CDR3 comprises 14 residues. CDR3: CASSERGHYNEQFF. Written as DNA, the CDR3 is TGTGCCAGCAGCGAGCGGGGACATTACAATGAGCAGTTCTTC.

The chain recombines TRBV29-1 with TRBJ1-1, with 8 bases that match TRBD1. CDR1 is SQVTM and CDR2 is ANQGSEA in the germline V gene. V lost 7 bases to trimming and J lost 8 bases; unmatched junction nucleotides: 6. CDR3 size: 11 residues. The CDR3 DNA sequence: TGCAGCGGCTCGAGGGACAGGGAAGCTTTCTTT. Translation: CSGSRDREAFF.

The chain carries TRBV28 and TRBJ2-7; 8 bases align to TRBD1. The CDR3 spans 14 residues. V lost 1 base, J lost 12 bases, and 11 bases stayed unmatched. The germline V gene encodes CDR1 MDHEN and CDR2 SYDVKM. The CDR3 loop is CASSLYTGGRSGYF. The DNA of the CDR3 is TGTGCCAGCAGTTTATATACAGGGGGAAGGTCCGGGTACTTC.

The CDR3 DNA follows: TGTGCCAGCAGCCTGACAGGGGATAATGAGCAGTTCTTC. It yields the protein CASSLTGDNEQFF. This chain joins TRBV11-3 and TRBJ2-1; 8 bases map to TRBD1. Germline CDR1 and CDR2: SGHNT and YENEEA. Trimming removed 5 bases from V and 7 bases from J; junction bases left unmatched: 4. The CDR3 is 13 amino acids.

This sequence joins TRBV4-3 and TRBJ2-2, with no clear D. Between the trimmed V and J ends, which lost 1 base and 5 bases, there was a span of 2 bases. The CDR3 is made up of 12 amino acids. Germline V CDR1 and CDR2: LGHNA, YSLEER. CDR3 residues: CASSQVTGELFF. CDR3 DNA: TGCGCCAGCAGCCAAGTGACCGGGGAGCTGTTTTTT.

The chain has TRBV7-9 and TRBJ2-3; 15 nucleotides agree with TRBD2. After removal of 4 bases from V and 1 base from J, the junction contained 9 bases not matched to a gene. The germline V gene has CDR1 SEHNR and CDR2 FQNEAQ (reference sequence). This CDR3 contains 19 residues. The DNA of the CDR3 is TGTGCCAGCAGCTCCCCAGGACTAGCGGGAGGGTATGGCACAGATACGCAGTATTTT. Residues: CASSSPGLAGGYGTDTQYF.

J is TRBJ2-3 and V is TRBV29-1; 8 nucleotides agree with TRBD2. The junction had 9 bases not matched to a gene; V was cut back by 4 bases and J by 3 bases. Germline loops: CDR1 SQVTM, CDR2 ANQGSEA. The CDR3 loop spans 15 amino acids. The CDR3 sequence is CSVGIGGDGTDTQYF. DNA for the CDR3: TGCAGCGTTGGGATCGGGGGGGACGGGACAGATACGCAGTATTTT.

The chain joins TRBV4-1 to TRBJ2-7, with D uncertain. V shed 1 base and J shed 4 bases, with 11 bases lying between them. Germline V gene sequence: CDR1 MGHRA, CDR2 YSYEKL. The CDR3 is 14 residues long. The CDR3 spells CASSQVNQAYEQYF. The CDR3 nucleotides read TGCGCCAGCAGCCAAGTAAACCAGGCGTACGAGCAGTACTTC.

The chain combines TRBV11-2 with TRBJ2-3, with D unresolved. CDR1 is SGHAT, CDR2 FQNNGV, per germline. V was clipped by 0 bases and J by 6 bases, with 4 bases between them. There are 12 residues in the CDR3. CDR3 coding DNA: TGTGCCAGCAGCTTAGACTCCGATACGCAGTATTTT. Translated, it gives CASSLDSDTQYF.

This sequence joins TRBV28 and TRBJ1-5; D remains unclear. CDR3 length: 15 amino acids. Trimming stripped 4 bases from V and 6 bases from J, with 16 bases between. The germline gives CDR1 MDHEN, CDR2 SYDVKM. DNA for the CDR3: TGTGCCAGCAGTTACGGGGAGGGCTCGGGTCAGCCCCAGCATTTT. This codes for CASSYGEGSGQPQHF.

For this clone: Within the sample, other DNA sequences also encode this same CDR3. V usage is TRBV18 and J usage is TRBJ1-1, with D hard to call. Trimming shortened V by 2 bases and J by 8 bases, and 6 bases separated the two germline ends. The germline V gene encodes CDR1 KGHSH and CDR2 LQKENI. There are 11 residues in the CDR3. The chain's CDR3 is CASSPGAEAFF. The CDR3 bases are TGTGCCAGCTCACCAGGTGCCGAAGCTTTCTTT.

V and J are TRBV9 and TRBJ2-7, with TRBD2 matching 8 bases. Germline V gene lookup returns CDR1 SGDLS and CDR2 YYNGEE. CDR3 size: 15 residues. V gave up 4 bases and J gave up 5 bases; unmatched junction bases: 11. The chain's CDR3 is CASSSGGPPSDEQYF. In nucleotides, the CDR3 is TGTGCCAGCAGCTCGGGAGGGCCGCCGTCGGACGAGCAGTACTTC.

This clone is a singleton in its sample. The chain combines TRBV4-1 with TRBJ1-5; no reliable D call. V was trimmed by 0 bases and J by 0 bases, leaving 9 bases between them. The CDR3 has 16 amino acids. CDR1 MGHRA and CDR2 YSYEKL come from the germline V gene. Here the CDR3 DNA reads TGCGCCAGCAGCCAAGAGGGTCCGGATAGCAATCAGCCCCAGCATTTT. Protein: CASSQEGPDSNQPQHF.

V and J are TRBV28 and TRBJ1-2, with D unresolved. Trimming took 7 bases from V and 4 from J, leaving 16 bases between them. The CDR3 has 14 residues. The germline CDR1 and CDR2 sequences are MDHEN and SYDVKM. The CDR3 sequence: CASKRLGGGYGYTF. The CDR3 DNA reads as TGTGCCAGCAAAAGATTAGGCGGCGGCTATGGCTACACCTTC.

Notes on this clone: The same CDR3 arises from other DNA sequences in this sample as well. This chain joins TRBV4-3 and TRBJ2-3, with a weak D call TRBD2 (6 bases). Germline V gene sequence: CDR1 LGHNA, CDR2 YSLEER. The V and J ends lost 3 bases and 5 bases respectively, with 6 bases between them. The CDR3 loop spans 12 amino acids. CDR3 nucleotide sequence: TGCGCCAGCAGCCAGGGGGGAGATACGCAGTATTTT. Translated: CASSQGGDTQYF.